The 15 T cell receptor beta chains below were found in one sample sequenced in a study of shared clonotypes between healthy human individuals. Using immunoSEQ multiplex PCR, the repertoire was profiled, and TCRdb retains in-frame clones only, with some absent. The sample carries approximately 2.3 million clones, roughly 93% recorded once. The sequencing input was naive CD4+ T cells from PBMCs. Specified subset: CD45RA+ positively selected. The receptors were sampled from a man in his late teens or twenties in good health. Some clones in this sample may be carry-over from other donors' samples.

The chain has TRBV2 and TRBJ1-5; D unclear. CDR1 and CDR2 (germline): SNHLY, FYNNEI. Between the trimmed V and J ends, which lost 8 bases and 5 bases, there was a span of 10 bases. This CDR3 spans 12 amino acids. Here the CDR3 reads CASAGEYQPQHF. For the CDR3, the DNA is TGTGCCAGCGCTGGGGAATATCAGCCCCAGCATTTT.

Comments on this clone: Other DNA sequences in the sample encode the same CDR3. This sequence joins TRBV18 and TRBJ2-7, with 13 bases identical to TRBD2. Germline-derived CDR1 and CDR2 are KGHSH and LQKENI. J was trimmed by 2 bases and V by 2 bases; bases with no gene match: 0. The CDR3 spans 15 residues. The CDR3: CASSPGLAGAYEQYF. For the CDR3, the DNA is TGTGCCAGCTCACCAGGACTAGCGGGGGCCTACGAGCAGTACTTC.

The chain has TRBV7-8 and TRBJ2-7; D gene unclear. In germline, CDR1 is SGHVS, CDR2 FQNEAQ. Trimming shortened V by 5 bases and J by 0 bases, and 2 bases separated the two germline ends. The CDR3 length is 11 residues. The chain's CDR3 is CASSTSYEQYF. The DNA for the CDR3 is TGTGCCAGCAGCACCTCCTACGAGCAGTACTTC.

This rearrangement joins TRBV5-8 to TRBJ2-7; 8 bases agree with TRBD1. Trimming cost V 4 bases and J 6 bases; bases outside gene matches: 9. Germline assignment: CDR1 SGHTS and CDR2 YDEGEE. CDR3 length: 14 residues. CDR3 DNA sequence: TGTGCCAGCAGCCACGGACAGGGTACAGGCGAGCAGTACTTC. Amino acid sequence: CASSHGQGTGEQYF.

This chain uses TRBV5-4 with TRBJ2-5; possibly TRBD2 for D (6 bases). Germline V gene sequence: CDR1 SGHNT, CDR2 YYREEE (reference sequence). V dropped 3 bases and J dropped 1 base, with 7 bases sitting between them. There are 13 residues in the CDR3. The CDR3 DNA reads as TGTGCCAGCAGCTGGGACTCCCAAGAGACCCAGTACTTC. Its protein is CASSWDSQETQYF.

This rearrangement joins TRBV5-6 to TRBJ2-7; D is possibly TRBD2 (7 bases). The CDR3 has 15 amino acids. Germline lookup yields CDR1 SGHDT and CDR2 YYEEEE. The germline V and J ends were trimmed by 7 bases and 4 bases, with 21 bases remaining between them. The CDR3 sequence is CASRVTGGGGYEQYF. DNA for the CDR3: TGTGCCAGCCGAGTCACGGGGGGAGGGGGTTACGAGCAGTACTTC.

The rearrangement links TRBV28 to TRBJ2-3; 7 nucleotides line up with TRBD1. The germline V gene has CDR1 MDHEN and CDR2 SYDVKM. The CDR3 sequence is 13 residues long. The ends lost 8 bases at V and 3 bases at J; junction bases unmatched: 5. CDR3 sequence: CASATGATDTQYF. The CDR3 nucleotides are TGTGCCAGCGCAACAGGGGCGACAGATACGCAGTATTTT.

The J gene is TRBJ2-7, the V gene TRBV28; TRBD1 matches 9 bases. The ends lost 8 bases at V and 5 bases at J; junction bases unmatched: 7. The CDR3 length is 13 residues. Germline V gene lookup returns CDR1 MDHEN and CDR2 SYDVKM. The CDR3 DNA sequence: TGTGCCAGCGAGCGGGACAGGGTAAACGAGCAGTACTTC. Encoded protein: CASERDRVNEQYF.

The chain is built from TRBV29-1 and TRBJ2-1; TRBD2 aligns across 7 bases. Germline values: CDR1 SQVTM, CDR2 ANQGSEA. V shed 7 bases and J 2 bases; nucleotides not matched to a gene: 5. This CDR3 spans 13 amino acids. The CDR3 DNA follows: TGCAGCGGCTCTAGCGGAGCCTACAATGAGCAGTTCTTC. Translated, it gives CSGSSGAYNEQFF.

The CDR3 region is CVTQGNEQFF. DNA for the CDR3: TGTGTCACCCAGGGCAATGAGCAGTTCTTC. The rearrangement joins TRBV2 to TRBJ2-1; perhaps TRBD1 as D (5 bases). Germline-derived CDR1 and CDR2 are SNHLY and FYNNEI. The CDR3 is 10 amino acids.

This sequence joins TRBV19 and TRBJ1-5; D is unclear. The CDR3 has 19 amino acids. The V end was cut by 3 bases, the J end by 6 bases, with 27 bases between. CDR1 and CDR2 from the germline V gene are LNHDA and SQIVND (reference sequence). The chain's CDR3 is CASSIIGDIGAPFGQPQHF. In DNA, the CDR3 is TGTGCCAGTAGTATCATAGGAGACATCGGCGCACCCTTCGGTCAGCCCCAGCATTTT.

As regards this clone: One end of the junction fails to match germline, which may point to a read error. V usage is TRBV7-2 and J usage is TRBJ2-4, with D tentatively TRBD1 (6 bases). From germline, CDR1 is SGHTA and CDR2 FQGNSA. The length of the CDR3 is 12 residues. The CDR3 DNA follows: TGTGCCAGCAGCTATAACCAAGGACAGCAGGTCTTC. Protein product: CASSYNQGQQVF.

This clone is a singleton in its sample. The rearrangement joins TRBV5-1 to TRBJ2-3; no reliable D call. Trimming left V 0 bases short and J 1 base short, with 9 bases between. CDR3 length: 15 amino acids. Germline assignment: CDR1 SGHRS and CDR2 YFSETQ. Here the CDR3 DNA reads TGCGCCAGCAGCTTGGAGGCAGCTCGCACAGATACGCAGTATTTT. Translation gives CASSLEAARTDTQYF.

The V gene is TRBV7-2, the J gene TRBJ2-2; 10 nucleotides line up with TRBD2. Germline CDR1 SGHTA, CDR2 FQGNSA. J was trimmed by 7 bases and V by 5 bases; bases with no gene match: 13. This CDR3 has 17 amino acids. CDR3: CASSPSRLAGAGGELFF. CDR3 nucleotides: TGTGCCAGCAGCCCCAGTCGGCTAGCGGGAGCCGGCGGGGAGCTGTTTTTT.

The V gene is TRBV5-6, the J gene TRBJ2-3; TRBD2 agrees at 7 bases. Germline CDR1 and CDR2: SGHDT and YYEEEE. The CDR3 is 18 amino acids. V lost 4 bases to trimming and J lost 3 bases; unmatched junction nucleotides: 17. The CDR3 spells CASSPNLLGGSLTDTQYF. DNA for the CDR3: TGTGCCAGCAGCCCAAACCTTCTTGGCGGGAGTTTGACAGATACGCAGTATTTT.